This TCR beta chain was identified during a study of blood T cell repertoires in COVID-19. For the study at large: The origin of the acute and convalescent COVID-19 samples was the United States, Italy and Spain.

Assay: immunoSEQ multiplex PCR; the TCRdb copy retains only in-frame clones and omits some. The table lists about 500,000 clones, 80% to 90% of them singletons, with 0.8% to 0.9% in the top ten. Germline CDR1 SGHRS, CDR2 YFSETQ. The CDR3 contains 16 residues. The J segment lost 3 bases and the V segment lost 4 bases, leaving 7 bases of the junction unmatched. The source of this sequence is a man between 18 and 29 years old with COVID-19, enrolled during active disease. V usage is TRBV5-1 and J usage is TRBJ2-2; 9 positions match TRBD1. Sequenced sample: peripheral blood. As DNA, the CDR3 is TGCGCCAGCAGCCTCCTACAGGGGGCCGACACCGGGGAGCTGTTTTTT. This encodes CASSLLQGADTGELFF.